This TCR beta chain was observed in a study of blood T cell repertoires in COVID-19. J lost 1 base, V lost 4 bases, and 7 bases had no gene match. The CDR3 runs to 16 residues. Germline-derived CDR1 and CDR2 are MGHRA and YSYEKL. Participants came from some 23 US areas, aged about 18 to 89 years. Self-reported history from a screening survey and questionnaire set each donor's cohort. As processed by the authors: Nucleated cell counts were estimated from reference gene primer amplification. Profiled with immunoSEQ multiplex PCR; TCRdb holds only in-frame clones, not every one. That table is the source of V, J and clone size, and D and trimming were worked out from the DNA. Seen here are about 480,000 clones, over 75% observed once, and the top ten hold approximately 2%.

Material: PBMCs or T cells enriched from blood (not recorded which). The receptor was isolated from a woman aged 40-49 years who had recovered from COVID-19. This chain links TRBV4-1 with TRBJ1-1; TRBD1 aligns across 9 bases. CDR3 nucleotides: TGCGCCAGCAGCCTAGTACAGGGGGCGGGGAACACTGAAGCTTTCTTT. The encoded protein is CASSLVQGAGNTEAFF.